This T cell receptor beta chain was retrieved from a study of T-cell memory formation after mild COVID-19. Regarding this clonotype: Its matching antigen is unknown.

Using its own MiXCR run on the 5' RACE reads, TCRdb lists one record per CDR3 protein. This table holds 30,000 to 50,000 distinct CDR3 sequences, 5.5% to 7% found once. The CDR3 extends over 18 amino acids. Germline V gene lookup returns CDR1 LGHDT and CDR2 YNNKEL (reference sequence). With V trimmed by 0 bases and J by 0 bases, 8 bases remained unmatched. Regarding the study as a whole: Among CD4+ contracting clones, most were CM and EM, and CD8+ ones EMRA. Some responding clones appeared in pre-infection memory, suggesting cross-reactive memory joined.

The clonotype comes from an adult who had mild COVID-19 (a few samples of this study predate the infection). Cell type and time point are not known. Sequenced input: PBMCs or a T cell subset sorted from them (not recorded which). The chain combines TRBV3-1 with TRBJ2-1; TRBD2 matches 7 bases. The CDR3 DNA reads as TGTGCCAGCAGCCAAGATGCGCTAGCGGCTAGCTCCTACAATGAGCAGTTCTTC. Protein sequence: CASSQDALAASSYNEQFF.